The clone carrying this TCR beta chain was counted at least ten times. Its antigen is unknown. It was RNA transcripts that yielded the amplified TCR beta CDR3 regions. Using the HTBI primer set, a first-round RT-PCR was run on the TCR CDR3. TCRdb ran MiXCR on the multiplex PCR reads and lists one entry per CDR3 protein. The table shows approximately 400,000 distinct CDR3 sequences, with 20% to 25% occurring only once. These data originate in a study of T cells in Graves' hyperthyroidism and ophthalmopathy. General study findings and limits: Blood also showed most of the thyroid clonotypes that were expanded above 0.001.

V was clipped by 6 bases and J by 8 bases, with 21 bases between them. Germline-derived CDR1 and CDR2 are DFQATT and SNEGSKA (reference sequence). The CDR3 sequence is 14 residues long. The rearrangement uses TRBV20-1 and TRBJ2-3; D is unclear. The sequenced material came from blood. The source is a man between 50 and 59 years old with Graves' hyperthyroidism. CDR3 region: CSAPQALGLGTQYF. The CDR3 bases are TGCAGTGCCCCGCAGGCCCTTGGGTTGGGTACGCAGTATTTT.